Below, 27 T cell receptor beta chains from the same sample are listed, as sequenced in a study of blood T cell repertoires in COVID-19. The assay was immunoSEQ multiplex PCR, and TCRdb's table has in-frame clones only and misses some. Here the sample spans 100,000 to 150,000 clones, around 86% being singletons. Sequenced material: peripheral blood. Receptors originate from a man between 60 and 75 years old with acute or convalescent COVID-19.

The chain is built from TRBV7-9 and TRBJ1-2; 8 bases align to TRBD1. The CDR3 spans 16 residues. Germline CDR1 is SEHNR and CDR2 is FQNEAQ (reference sequence). The V segment lost 5 bases and the J segment 7 bases; nucleotides outside the gene matches: 15. In nucleotides, the CDR3 is TGTGCCAGCAGCCCAGGGGGGCAGGGGGCTAACGGTGGCTACACCTTC. Encoded protein: CASSPGGQGANGGYTF.

The rearrangement joins TRBV11-2 to TRBJ2-2, with 7 positions matching TRBD2. Germline CDR1 is SGHAT and CDR2 is FQNNGV. This CDR3 is 16 amino acids long. Losses at the gene ends were 4 bases for V and 8 bases for J; bases not matched to a gene: 13. CDR3 DNA sequence: TGTGCCAGCAGCTCCCTGAGAGGGAGGGAACCTGGGGAGCTGTTTTTT. This codes for CASSSLRGREPGELFF.

The J gene is TRBJ1-2, the V gene TRBV2; 7 bases agree with TRBD1. The V gene end was trimmed by 0 bases and the J gene end by 2 bases; junction bases not matched to a gene: 9. Per germline, CDR1 SNHLY and CDR2 FYNNEI. CDR3 length: 17 residues. The CDR3 DNA reads as TGTGCCAGCAGTGAAGCGCTTCTCCTACAGGGGAACTATGGCTACACCTTC. Translation: CASSEALLLQGNYGYTF.

V and J are TRBV30 and TRBJ2-7; no clear D gene. The CDR3 totals 11 residues. From germline, CDR1 is GTSNPN and CDR2 SVGIG (reference sequence). Between the trimmed V and J ends, which lost 2 bases and 0 bases, there was a span of 2 bases. Written as DNA, the CDR3 is TGTGCCTGGAGTCACTCCTACGAGCAGTACTTC. The encoded protein is CAWSHSYEQYF.

V gene TRBV2 combines with J gene TRBJ2-5; 9 bases agree with TRBD2. Germline V CDR1 and CDR2: SNHLY, FYNNEI. The CDR3 consists of 12 residues. Unmatched junction bases numbered 1, after V lost 6 bases and J lost 5 bases. The CDR3, as DNA: TGTGCCAGCAGGCTAGCGGGGGAGACCCAGTACTTC. Its protein is CASRLAGETQYF.

This rearrangement joins TRBV6-6 to TRBJ2-5, with a possible D match to TRBD1 (6 bases). Germline V gene sequence: CDR1 MNHNY, CDR2 SVGAGI (reference sequence). The CDR3 is 15 residues long. V gave up 5 bases and J gave up 5 bases, with 18 bases separating them. The CDR3 coding sequence is TGTGCCAGCAGTCCCCCAGGGGCAGGGTACGAGACCCAGTACTTC. It yields the protein CASSPPGAGYETQYF.

This chain uses TRBV6-5 with TRBJ1-4; 7 nucleotides match TRBD1. The J segment lost 4 bases and the V segment lost 5 bases, leaving 4 bases of the junction unmatched. CDR3 size: 14 residues. Germline V lookup: CDR1 MNHEY, CDR2 SVGAGI. The CDR3 nucleotides read TGTGCCAGCAGTAACAGGGGTTTTAATGAAAAACTGTTTTTT. Translating gives CASSNRGFNEKLFF.

Here the CDR3 DNA reads TGTGCCAGCAGTTACTCAGGCCGCTACGAGCAGTACTTC. This codes for CASSYSGRYEQYF. The chain uses TRBV28 and TRBJ2-7; D is unclear. Germline CDR1 MDHEN, CDR2 SYDVKM. This CDR3 is built from 13 residues. V lost 4 bases to trimming and J lost 3 bases, with 10 bases between them.

V usage is TRBV11-1 and J usage is TRBJ2-7, with TRBD2 identical over 7 bases. J lost 4 bases, V lost 1 base, and 7 bases had no gene match. The germline gives CDR1 SGHAT, CDR2 FQDESV (reference sequence). The CDR3 runs to 15 residues. CDR3 in amino acids: CASSLGAGAGYEQYF. CDR3 coding DNA: TGTGCCAGCAGCTTAGGGGCGGGAGCGGGATACGAGCAGTACTTC.

This clone was recorded only once. This chain connects TRBV7-2 to TRBJ1-5; 7 bases match TRBD1. The CDR3 runs 19 residues. Germline trimming cut 3 bases from V and 3 bases from J; bases unmatched to any gene: 17. Per the germline V gene, CDR1 is SGHTA and CDR2 is FQGNSA. CDR3 protein: CASSLRPANPTGSNQPQHF. The CDR3 DNA reads TGTGCCAGCAGCTTGAGACCCGCGAATCCGACAGGGTCCAATCAGCCCCAGCATTTT.

The V call is TRBV24-1, the J call TRBJ2-1, with TRBD2 as a possible D gene (6 bases). V lost 3 bases and J lost 7, with 24 bases in between. Germline values: CDR1 KGHDR, CDR2 SFDVKD. The CDR3 has 18 residues. CDR3 nucleotides: TGTGCCACCAGTGATGCCCTCGGGGGAAAGGACACACGGAATGAGCAGTTCTTC. Protein sequence: CATSDALGGKDTRNEQFF.

The V call is TRBV18, the J call TRBJ2-5; possible D gene TRBD2, 5 bases. Germline V gives CDR1 KGHSH, CDR2 LQKENI. This CDR3 is built from 18 residues. Trimming removed 1 base at V and 3 bases at J, with 21 bases between. The CDR3 DNA sequence: TGTGCCAGCTCACCACAGCTAGTGAGGGCCGCCCAAGAAGAGACCCAGTACTTC. As protein: CASSPQLVRAAQEETQYF.

J is TRBJ1-2 and V is TRBV6-1, with 10 positions matching TRBD1. The CDR3 has 15 residues. Trimming took 3 bases from V and 3 from J; bases not matched to a gene: 4. Germline CDR1 MNHNS, CDR2 SASEGT. CDR3 nucleotides: TGTGCCAGCAGTGATTCTGACAGGGGGCACTATGGCTACACCTTC. This gives the protein CASSDSDRGHYGYTF.

This clone showed up just a few times. CDR3 sequence reads: CASSLGGRFNYGYTF. The DNA for the CDR3 is TGCGCCAGCAGCTTGGGAGGTCGGTTTAACTATGGCTACACCTTC. The V call is TRBV5-1, the J call TRBJ1-2; D is undetermined. Germline loops: CDR1 SGHRS, CDR2 YFSETQ. The V end was cut by 0 bases, the J end by 1 base, with 10 bases between. This CDR3 contains 15 residues.

The chain employs TRBV2 and TRBJ2-7, with D possibly being TRBD1 (5 bases). Between the trimmed V and J ends, which lost 5 bases and 6 bases, there was a span of 14 bases. The germline V gene has CDR1 SNHLY and CDR2 FYNNEI. The CDR3 spans 13 residues. The chain's CDR3 is CASSLHKGREQYF. Written as DNA, the CDR3 is TGTGCCAGCAGTTTACATAAGGGGCGCGAGCAGTACTTC.

This clone is a singleton in its sample. The rearrangement joins TRBV24-1 to TRBJ2-7; D unclear. The V gene lost 2 bases and the J gene lost 0 bases, with 10 bases spanning the gap. The germline V gene has CDR1 KGHDR and CDR2 SFDVKD. The CDR3 totals 15 residues. CDR3 bases: TGTGCCACCAGTGATTCCACGGGTTACTCCTACGAGCAGTACTTC. This gives the protein CATSDSTGYSYEQYF.

The gene calls are TRBV6-6 and TRBJ2-1; 8 nucleotides agree with TRBD2. The J segment lost 4 bases and the V segment lost 3 bases, leaving 8 bases of the junction unmatched. Germline assignment: CDR1 MNHNY and CDR2 SVGAGI (reference sequence). The CDR3 has 16 amino acids. The CDR3 protein is CASSYYPAGEYNEQFF. CDR3 DNA sequence: TGTGCCAGCAGTTATTACCCAGCGGGAGAGTACAATGAGCAGTTCTTC.

V and J are TRBV2 and TRBJ2-3; 10 bases fit TRBD2. With 6 bases clipped from V and 2 bases from J, the junction kept 8 bases outside the gene matches. Germline-derived CDR1 and CDR2 are SNHLY and FYNNEI. The CDR3 consists of 16 residues. CDR3 sequence: CASRDPLAGSTDTQYF. The CDR3 coding sequence is TGTGCCAGCAGAGACCCACTAGCGGGATCCACAGATACGCAGTATTTT.

The CDR3 bases are TGTGCCAGCAGCGCTAGCGGGAGTTCCCCCCATACGCAGTATTTT. It encodes CASSASGSSPHTQYF. This rearrangement joins TRBV7-3 to TRBJ2-3; 10 bases fit TRBD2. The CDR3 has 15 amino acids. Trimming cost V 5 bases and J 7 bases; bases outside gene matches: 9. Germline V gives CDR1 SGHTA, CDR2 FQGTGA.

The rearrangement uses TRBV28 and TRBJ2-3; 8 bases are shared with TRBD1. Trimming at V came to 5 bases and at J to 6 bases, leaving 22 bases not matched to a gene. The CDR3 spans 19 residues. Germline CDR1 and CDR2: MDHEN and SYDVKM. The CDR3 region is CASSTTLGQGAQATDTQYF. The DNA for the CDR3 is TGTGCCAGCAGTACCACGCTGGGGCAGGGGGCTCAAGCGACGGATACGCAGTATTTT.

The rearrangement joins TRBV6-6 to TRBJ1-2, with D possibly matching TRBD1 (6 bases). The CDR3 spans 13 residues. The V end was cut by 6 bases, the J end by 8 bases, with 16 bases between. The germline gives CDR1 MNHNY, CDR2 SVGAGI (reference sequence). CDR3: CASSKQGPEGYTF. Written as DNA, the CDR3 is TGTGCCAGCAGCAAACAGGGTCCGGAGGGCTACACCTTC.

The V call is TRBV11-2, the J call TRBJ1-2; possibly TRBD1 for D (6 bases). The V and J ends lost 2 bases and 4 bases respectively, with 11 bases between them. The CDR3 consists of 14 residues. Germline CDR1 SGHAT, CDR2 FQNNGV. The CDR3 region is CASSLLGASYGYTF. The CDR3, as DNA: TGTGCCAGCAGCTTACTGGGGGCGTCCTATGGCTACACCTTC.

This sequence joins TRBV5-1 and TRBJ2-2; D is possibly TRBD1 (6 bases). The CDR3 is made up of 16 amino acids. V lost 3 bases and J lost 0, with 12 bases in between. CDR1 and CDR2 (germline): SGHRS, YFSETQ. The CDR3 here is CASSWDIPANTGELFF. In nucleotides, the CDR3 is TGCGCCAGCAGCTGGGACATCCCGGCGAACACCGGGGAGCTGTTTTTT.

The genes are TRBV12-3 or TRBV12-4 and TRBJ1-5; D unclear. V lost 2 bases and J 6 bases, leaving 8 bases between the germline ends. There are 13 residues in the CDR3. CDR3 DNA: TGTGCCAGCAGTTTATCGACTTCTCAGCCCCAGCATTTT. It encodes CASSLSTSQPQHF.

CDR3 nucleotides: TGTGCCAGCAGTTTGTCTACCCGGGGGAACACTGAAGCTTTCTTT. It translates to CASSLSTRGNTEAFF. The chain carries TRBV28 and TRBJ1-1; unclear D gene. This CDR3 comprises 15 residues. V lost 3 bases and J lost 1, with 12 bases in between. The V gene's germline CDR1 is MDHEN and CDR2 SYDVKM.

The genes are TRBV28 and TRBJ1-2, with D possibly TRBD1 on 5 matching bases. Germline CDR1 MDHEN, CDR2 SYDVKM. The V end was cut by 4 bases, the J end by 7 bases, with 13 bases between. CDR3 length: 13 residues. The CDR3 DNA follows: TGTGCCAGCAGTTCCGGAAGGGGTATTGGCTACACCTTC. Protein sequence: CASSSGRGIGYTF.

J is TRBJ1-1 and V is TRBV7-2; a possible D gene is TRBD1 (6 bases). In germline, CDR1 is SGHTA, CDR2 FQGNSA. With 7 bases removed from V and 0 bases from J, the gap between germline ends came to 18 bases. The CDR3 contains 16 residues. This chain's CDR3 is CASTKTGTLMNTEAFF. The CDR3 DNA sequence: TGTGCCAGCACAAAAACCGGGACACTGATGAACACTGAAGCTTTCTTT.